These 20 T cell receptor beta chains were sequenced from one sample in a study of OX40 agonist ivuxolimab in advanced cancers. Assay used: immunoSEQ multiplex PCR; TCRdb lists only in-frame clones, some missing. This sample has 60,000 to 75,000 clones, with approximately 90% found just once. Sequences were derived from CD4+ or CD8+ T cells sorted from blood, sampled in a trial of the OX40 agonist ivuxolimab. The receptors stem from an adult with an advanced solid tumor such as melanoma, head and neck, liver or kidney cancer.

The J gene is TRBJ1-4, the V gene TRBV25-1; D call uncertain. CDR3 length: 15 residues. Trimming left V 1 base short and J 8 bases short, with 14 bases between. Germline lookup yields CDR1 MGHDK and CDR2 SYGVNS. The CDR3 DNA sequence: TGTGCCAGCAGTGAATCCTCCACGGTAGAGGAAAAACTGTTTTTT. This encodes CASSESSTVEEKLFF.

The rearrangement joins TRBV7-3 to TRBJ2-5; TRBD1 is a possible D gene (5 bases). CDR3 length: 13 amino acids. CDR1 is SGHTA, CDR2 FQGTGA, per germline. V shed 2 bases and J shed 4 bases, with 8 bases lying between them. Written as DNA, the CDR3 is TGTGCCAGCAGCTTACAGGGCCGAGAGACCCAGTACTTC. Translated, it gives CASSLQGRETQYF.

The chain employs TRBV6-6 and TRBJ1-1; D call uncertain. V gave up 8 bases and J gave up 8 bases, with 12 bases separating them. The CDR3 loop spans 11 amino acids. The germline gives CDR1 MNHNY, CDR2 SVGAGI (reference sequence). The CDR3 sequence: CASGRTAEAFF. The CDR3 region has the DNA TGTGCCAGCGGACGGACGGCGGAAGCTTTCTTT.

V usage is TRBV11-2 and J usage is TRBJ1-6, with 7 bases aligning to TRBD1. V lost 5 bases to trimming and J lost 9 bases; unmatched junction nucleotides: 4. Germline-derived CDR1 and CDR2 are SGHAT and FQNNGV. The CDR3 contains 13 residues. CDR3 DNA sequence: TGTGCCAGCAGCCTGGACAGGTTTTCACCCCTCCACTTT. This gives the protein CASSLDRFSPLHF.

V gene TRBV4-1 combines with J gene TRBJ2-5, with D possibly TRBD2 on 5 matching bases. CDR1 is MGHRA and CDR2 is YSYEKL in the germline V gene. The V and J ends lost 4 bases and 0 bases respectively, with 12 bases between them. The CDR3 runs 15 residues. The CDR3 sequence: CASSPRGRYQETQYF. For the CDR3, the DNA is TGCGCCAGCAGCCCCCGGGGTCGGTACCAAGAGACCCAGTACTTC.

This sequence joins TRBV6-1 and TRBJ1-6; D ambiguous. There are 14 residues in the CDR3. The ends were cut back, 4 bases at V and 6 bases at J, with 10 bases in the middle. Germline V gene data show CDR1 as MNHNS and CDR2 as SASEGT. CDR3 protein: CASSASGGNSPLHF. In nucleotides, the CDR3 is TGTGCCAGCAGTGCATCGGGAGGTAATTCACCCCTCCACTTT.

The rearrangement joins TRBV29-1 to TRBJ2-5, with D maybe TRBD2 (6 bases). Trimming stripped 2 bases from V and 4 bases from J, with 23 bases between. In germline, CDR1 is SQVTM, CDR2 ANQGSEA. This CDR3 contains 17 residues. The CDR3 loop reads CSVEPFGEDPARETQYF. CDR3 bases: TGCAGCGTTGAACCATTCGGGGAGGATCCAGCCAGAGAGACCCAGTACTTC.

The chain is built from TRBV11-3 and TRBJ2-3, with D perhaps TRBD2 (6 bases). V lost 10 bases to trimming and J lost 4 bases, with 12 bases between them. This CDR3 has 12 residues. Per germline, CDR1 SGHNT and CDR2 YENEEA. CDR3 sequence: CATRGTSDTQYF. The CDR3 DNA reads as TGTGCCACCCGGGGGACCTCAGATACGCAGTATTTT.

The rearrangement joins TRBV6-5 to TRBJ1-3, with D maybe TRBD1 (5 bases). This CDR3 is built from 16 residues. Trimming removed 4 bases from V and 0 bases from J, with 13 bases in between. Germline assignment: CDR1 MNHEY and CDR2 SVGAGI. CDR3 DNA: TGTGCCAGCAGTTCACGGACGGGGGGCTCTGGAAACACCATATATTTT. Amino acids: CASSSRTGGSGNTIYF.

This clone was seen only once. CDR3 in DNA: TGTGCCAGCTCATCTTCCCGGGACAGGGTCTATGGCTACACCTTC. Its protein is CASSSSRDRVYGYTF. The rearrangement uses TRBV18 and TRBJ1-2; 9 nucleotides agree with TRBD1. The CDR3 runs to 15 residues. Looked up from germline, CDR1 is KGHSH and CDR2 is LQKENI. V was clipped by 5 bases and J by 4 bases; unmatched bases: 8.

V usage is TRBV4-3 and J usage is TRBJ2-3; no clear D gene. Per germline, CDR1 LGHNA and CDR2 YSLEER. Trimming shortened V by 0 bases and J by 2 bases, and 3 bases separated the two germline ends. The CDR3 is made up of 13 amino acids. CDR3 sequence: CASSQEATDTQYF. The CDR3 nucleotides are TGCGCCAGCAGCCAAGAGGCCACAGATACGCAGTATTTT.

CDR3 residues: CASSLGPPGAFF. The DNA of the CDR3 is TGTGCCAGCTCACTCGGCCCCCCGGGGGCTTTCTTT. This rearrangement joins TRBV18 to TRBJ1-1, with no clear D. The germline CDR1 and CDR2 sequences are KGHSH and LQKENI. This CDR3 is built from 12 residues. Trimming cost V 4 bases and J 11 bases, with 14 bases left between them.

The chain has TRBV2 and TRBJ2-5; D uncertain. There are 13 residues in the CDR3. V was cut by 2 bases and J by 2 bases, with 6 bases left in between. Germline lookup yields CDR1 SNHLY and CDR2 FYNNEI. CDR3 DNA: TGTGCCAGCAGTGAAAACGGTCAAGAGACCCAGTACTTC. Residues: CASSENGQETQYF.

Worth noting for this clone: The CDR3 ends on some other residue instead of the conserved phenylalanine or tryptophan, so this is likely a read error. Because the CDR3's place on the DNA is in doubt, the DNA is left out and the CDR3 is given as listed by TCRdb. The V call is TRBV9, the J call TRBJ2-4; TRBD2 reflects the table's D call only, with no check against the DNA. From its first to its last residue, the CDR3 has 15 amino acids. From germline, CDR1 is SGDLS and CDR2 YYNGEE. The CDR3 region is CASSVECWLGSSRGC.

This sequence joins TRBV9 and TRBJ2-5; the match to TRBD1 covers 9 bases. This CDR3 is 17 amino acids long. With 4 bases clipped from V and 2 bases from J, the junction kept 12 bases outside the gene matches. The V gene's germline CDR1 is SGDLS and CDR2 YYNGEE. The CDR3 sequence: CASSPPSGQGIQETQYF. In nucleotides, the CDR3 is TGTGCCAGCAGCCCACCCTCGGGACAGGGTATACAAGAGACCCAGTACTTC.

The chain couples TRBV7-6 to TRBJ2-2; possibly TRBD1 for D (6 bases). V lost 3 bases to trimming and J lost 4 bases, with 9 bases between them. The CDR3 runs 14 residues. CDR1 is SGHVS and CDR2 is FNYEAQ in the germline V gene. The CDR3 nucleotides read TGTGCCAGCAGCTTTACGACAGGCACCGGGGAGCTGTTTTTT. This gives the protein CASSFTTGTGELFF.

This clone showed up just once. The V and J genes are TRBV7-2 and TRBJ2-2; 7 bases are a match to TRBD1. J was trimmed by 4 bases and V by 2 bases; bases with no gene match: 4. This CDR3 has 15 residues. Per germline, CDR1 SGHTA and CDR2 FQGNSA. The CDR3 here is CASSLQGDLTGELFF. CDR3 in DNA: TGTGCCAGCAGCTTACAGGGGGACCTCACCGGGGAGCTGTTTTTT.

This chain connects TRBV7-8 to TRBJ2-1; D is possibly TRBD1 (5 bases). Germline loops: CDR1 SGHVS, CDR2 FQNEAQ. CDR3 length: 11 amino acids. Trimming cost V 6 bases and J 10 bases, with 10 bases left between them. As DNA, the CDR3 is TGTGCCAGCAGTTACGACAGCGAGCAGTTCTTC. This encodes CASSYDSEQFF.

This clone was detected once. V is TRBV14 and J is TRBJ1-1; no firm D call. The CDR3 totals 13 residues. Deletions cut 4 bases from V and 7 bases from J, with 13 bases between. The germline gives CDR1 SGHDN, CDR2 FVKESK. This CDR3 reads CASSLHTDLEAFF. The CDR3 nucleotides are TGTGCCAGCAGCCTACACACAGATCTTGAAGCTTTCTTT.

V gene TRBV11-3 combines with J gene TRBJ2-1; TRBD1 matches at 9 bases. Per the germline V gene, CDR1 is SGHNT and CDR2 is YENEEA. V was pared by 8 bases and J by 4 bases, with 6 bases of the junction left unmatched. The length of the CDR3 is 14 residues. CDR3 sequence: CASAGQGYYNEQFF. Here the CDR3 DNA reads TGTGCCAGCGCGGGACAGGGCTATTACAATGAGCAGTTCTTC.